A single TCR beta chain is shown here with its context. Its antigen remains unidentified. The record originates from a study of T cell responses to AZD1222 COVID-19 vaccine. Libraries were prepared by immunoSEQ multiplex PCR; TCRdb keeps only in-frame clonotypes and omits some of them. The table lists 95,000 to 130,000 clones, about 92% of them singletons. Study-level findings and limits: Of spike-specific TCRs, nearly half reportedly target regions left unmutated in variants. Donors were largely white British and mainly female; clonal diversity was possibly underestimated. Spike-wide coverage was observed for vaccine-associated CD4 TCRs, with dominant responses at 160-218 and 743-854. In all cases, repertoires were sampled only after the peak T cell response.

Germline CDR1 MNHEY, CDR2 SMNVEV (reference sequence). CDR3 size: 15 residues. Deletions cut 0 bases from V and 0 bases from J, with 5 bases between. This specimen consisted of peripheral blood, obtained on day 0 of AZD1222 vaccination. This rearrangement joins TRBV27 to TRBJ2-2, with D hard to call. This receptor was obtained from an adult in good health. CDR3 loop: CASSLSFSNTGELFF. CDR3 in DNA: TGTGCCAGCAGTTTATCCTTCTCGAACACCGGGGAGCTGTTTTTT.